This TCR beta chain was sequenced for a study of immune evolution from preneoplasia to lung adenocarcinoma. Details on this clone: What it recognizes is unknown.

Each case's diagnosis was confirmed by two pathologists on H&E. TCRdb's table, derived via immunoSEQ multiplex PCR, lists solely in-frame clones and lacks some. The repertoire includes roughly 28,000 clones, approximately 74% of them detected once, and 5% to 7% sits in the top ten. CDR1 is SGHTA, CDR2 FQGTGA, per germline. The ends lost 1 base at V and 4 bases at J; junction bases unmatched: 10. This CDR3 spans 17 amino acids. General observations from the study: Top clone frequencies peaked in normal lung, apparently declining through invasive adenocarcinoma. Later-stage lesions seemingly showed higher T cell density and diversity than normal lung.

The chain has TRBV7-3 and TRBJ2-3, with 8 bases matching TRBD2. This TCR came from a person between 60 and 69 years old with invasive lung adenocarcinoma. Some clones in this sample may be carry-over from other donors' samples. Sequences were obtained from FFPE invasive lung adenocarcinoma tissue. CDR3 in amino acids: CASSLNSAGGGADTQYF. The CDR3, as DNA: TGTGCCAGCAGCTTAAATTCGGCGGGAGGTGGGGCAGATACGCAGTATTTT.